Shown below are 4 T cell receptor beta chains from a single sample sequenced in a study of T-cell reconstitution after alpha-beta-depleted transplantation in children. Researchers prepared the TCRbeta library using unique molecular identifiers, the study reports. TCRdb redid the calling of the PCR reads with MiXCR, one entry per CDR3 protein. There are around 450,000 distinct CDR3 sequences in the sample; over 40% occur only once, and 27% lies in the top ten. The sequencing here drew on PBMCs, taken before TCRalphabeta/CD19-depleted stem cell transplant. All receptors derive from a girl aged 2 to 9 with aplastic anemia, due to receive a stem cell transplant.

In this sample, this clonotype turned up many times. The chain uses TRBV12-3 or TRBV12-4 and TRBJ2-6, with D possibly being TRBD2 (5 bases). Trimming pared 3 bases from V and 0 bases from J, leaving 21 bases between. The CDR3 consists of 20 residues. The CDR3 here is CASSFGLRGLIPSGANVLTF. CDR3 nucleotides: TGTGCCAGCAGTTTTGGGCTTAGAGGGCTGATTCCCTCTGGGGCCAACGTCCTGACTTTC.

This chain uses TRBV9 with TRBJ2-2, with 8 positions matching TRBD2. The CDR3 is 12 amino acids. Germline assignment: CDR1 SGDLS and CDR2 YYNGEE. V shed 7 bases, J shed 8 bases, and the junction held 4 bases outside the gene matches. This CDR3 reads CASRGGAGELFF. DNA of the CDR3: TGTGCCAGCCGGGGGGGCGCGGGGGAGCTGTTTTTT.

This clonotype was seen only a few times. The chain joins TRBV20-1 to TRBJ2-3, with TRBD2 identical over 7 bases. This CDR3 contains 16 residues. V shed 0 bases, J shed 1 base, and the junction held 7 bases outside the gene matches. CDR1 and CDR2 (germline): DFQATT, SNEGSKA (reference sequence). CDR3 sequence (DNA): TGCAGTGCTAGAGATGAGCCTAGCGGACGCACAGATACGCAGTATTTT. The encoded protein is CSARDEPSGRTDTQYF.

J is TRBJ2-7 and V is TRBV27; D is perhaps TRBD1 (5 bases). Germline V gene sequence: CDR1 MNHEY, CDR2 SMNVEV (reference sequence). This CDR3 has 14 residues. V lost 6 bases to trimming and J lost 0 bases, with 12 bases between them. The CDR3 region has the DNA TGTGCCAGCAGAGATCAGGGCCCCTCCTACGAGCAGTACTTC. Translation gives CASRDQGPSYEQYF.